This entry concerns a single T cell receptor (beta chain). This sample stems from a study of response to subunit inactivated influenza vaccine. The CDR3 is made up of 14 amino acids. The germline V gene encodes CDR1 SGHRS and CDR2 YFSETQ. Trimming left V 6 bases short and J 5 bases short, with 15 bases between. TCRdb re-analysed the RT-PCR reads in MiXCR, keeping a single row per CDR3 protein. There are some 480,000 distinct CDR3 sequences in the sample; over 9.5% occur only once, and more than 10% lies in the top ten. The sample here was PBMCs from blood, taken 45 days after vaccination. The sequence was obtained from a man in his forties or fifties who received an inactivated influenza vaccine. V is TRBV5-1 and J is TRBJ2-1; D gene unclear. The CDR3 nucleotides are TGCGCCAGCACCCCCCTGCGGACGGACAATGAGCAGTTCTTC. The encoded protein is CASTPLRTDNEQFF.